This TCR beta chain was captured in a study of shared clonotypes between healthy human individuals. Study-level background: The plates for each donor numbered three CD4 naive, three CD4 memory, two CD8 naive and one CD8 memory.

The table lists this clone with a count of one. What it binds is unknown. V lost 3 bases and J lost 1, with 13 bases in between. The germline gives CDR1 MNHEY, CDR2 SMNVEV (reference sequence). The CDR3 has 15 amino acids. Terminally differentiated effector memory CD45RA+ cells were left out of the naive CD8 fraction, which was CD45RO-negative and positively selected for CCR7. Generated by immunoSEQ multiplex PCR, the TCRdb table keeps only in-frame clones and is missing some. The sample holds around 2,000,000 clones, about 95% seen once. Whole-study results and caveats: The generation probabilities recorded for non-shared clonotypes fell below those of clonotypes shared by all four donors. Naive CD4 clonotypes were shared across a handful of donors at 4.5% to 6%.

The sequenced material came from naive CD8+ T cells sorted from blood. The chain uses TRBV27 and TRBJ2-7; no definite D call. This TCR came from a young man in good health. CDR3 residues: CASSFGRPESYEQYF. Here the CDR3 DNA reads TGTGCCAGCAGTTTCGGACGCCCTGAGTCCTACGAGCAGTACTTC.